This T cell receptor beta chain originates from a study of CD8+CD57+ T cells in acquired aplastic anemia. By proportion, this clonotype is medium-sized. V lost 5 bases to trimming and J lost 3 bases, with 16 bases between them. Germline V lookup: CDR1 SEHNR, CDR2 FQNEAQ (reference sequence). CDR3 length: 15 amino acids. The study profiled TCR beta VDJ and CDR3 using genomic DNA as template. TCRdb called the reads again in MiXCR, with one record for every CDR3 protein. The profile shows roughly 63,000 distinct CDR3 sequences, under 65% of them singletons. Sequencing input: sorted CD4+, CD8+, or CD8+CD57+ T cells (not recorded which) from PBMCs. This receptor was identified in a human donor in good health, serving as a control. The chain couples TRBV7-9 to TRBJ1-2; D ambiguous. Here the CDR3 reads CASSQAVGWDYGYTF. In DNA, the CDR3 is TGTGCCAGCAGCCAAGCGGTGGGTTGGGACTATGGCTACACCTTC.